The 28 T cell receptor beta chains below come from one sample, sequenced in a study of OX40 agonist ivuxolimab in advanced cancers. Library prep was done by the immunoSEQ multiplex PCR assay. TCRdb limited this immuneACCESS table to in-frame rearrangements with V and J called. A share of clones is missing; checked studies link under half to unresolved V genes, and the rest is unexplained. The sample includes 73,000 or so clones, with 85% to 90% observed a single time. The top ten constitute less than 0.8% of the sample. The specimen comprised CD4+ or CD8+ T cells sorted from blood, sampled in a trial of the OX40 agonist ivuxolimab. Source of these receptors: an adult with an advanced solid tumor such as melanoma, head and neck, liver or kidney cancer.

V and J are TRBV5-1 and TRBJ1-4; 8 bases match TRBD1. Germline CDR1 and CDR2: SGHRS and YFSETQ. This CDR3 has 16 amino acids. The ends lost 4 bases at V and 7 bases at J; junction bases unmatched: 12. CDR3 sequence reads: CASSTSGGAGGEKLFF. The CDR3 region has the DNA TGCGCCAGCAGCACCTCAGGGGGCGCGGGGGGTGAAAAACTGTTTTTT.

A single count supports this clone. CDR3 region: CASSLGAASGRAGDTQYF. CDR3 coding DNA: TGTGCCAGCAGCTTAGGGGCCGCTAGCGGGAGGGCCGGGGATACGCAGTATTTT. V usage is TRBV7-9 and J usage is TRBJ2-3, with 12 bases matching TRBD2. This CDR3 is 18 amino acids long. V lost 1 base to trimming and J lost 6 bases; unmatched junction nucleotides: 11. Germline CDR1 and CDR2: SEHNR and FQNEAQ (reference sequence).

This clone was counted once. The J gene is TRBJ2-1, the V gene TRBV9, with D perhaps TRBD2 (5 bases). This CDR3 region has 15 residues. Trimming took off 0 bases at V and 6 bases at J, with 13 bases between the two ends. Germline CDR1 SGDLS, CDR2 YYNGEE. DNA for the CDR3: TGTGCCAGCAGCGTAGAGTCGGGATTTCGCAATGAGCAGTTCTTC. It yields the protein CASSVESGFRNEQFF.

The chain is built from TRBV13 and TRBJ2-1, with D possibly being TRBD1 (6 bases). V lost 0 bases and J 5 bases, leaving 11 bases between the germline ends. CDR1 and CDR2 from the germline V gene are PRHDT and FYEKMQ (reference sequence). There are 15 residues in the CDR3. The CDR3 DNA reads TGTGCCAGCAGCTTAGGGGGCAGGGGTAACAATGAGCAGTTCTTC. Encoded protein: CASSLGGRGNNEQFF. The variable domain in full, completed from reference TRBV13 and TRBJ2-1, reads AAGVIQSPRHLIKEKRETATLKCYPIPRHDTVYWYQQGPGQDPQFLISFYEKMQSDKGSIPDRFSAQQFSDYHSELNMSSLELGDSALYFCASSLGGRGNNEQFFGPGTRLTVL.

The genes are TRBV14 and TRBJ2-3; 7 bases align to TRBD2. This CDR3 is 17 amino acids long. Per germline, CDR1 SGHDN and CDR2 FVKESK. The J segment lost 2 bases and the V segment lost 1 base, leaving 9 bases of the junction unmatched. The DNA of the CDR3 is TGTGCCAGCAGCCAAGTGGGCCGCGGGAGAATCACAGATACGCAGTATTTT. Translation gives CASSQVGRGRITDTQYF.

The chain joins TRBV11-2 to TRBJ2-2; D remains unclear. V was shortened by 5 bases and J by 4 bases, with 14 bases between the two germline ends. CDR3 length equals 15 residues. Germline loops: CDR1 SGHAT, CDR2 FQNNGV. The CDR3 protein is CASSSRVPFTGELFF. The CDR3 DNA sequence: TGTGCCAGCAGCAGCAGAGTCCCTTTCACCGGGGAGCTGTTTTTT.

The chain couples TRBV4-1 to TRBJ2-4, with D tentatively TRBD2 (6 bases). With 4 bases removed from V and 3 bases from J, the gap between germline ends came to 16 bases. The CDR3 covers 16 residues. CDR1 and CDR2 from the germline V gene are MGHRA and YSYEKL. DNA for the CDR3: TGCGCCAGCAGCCGGGCGACGGGGGTTGGCAAAAACATTCAGTACTTC. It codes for CASSRATGVGKNIQYF.

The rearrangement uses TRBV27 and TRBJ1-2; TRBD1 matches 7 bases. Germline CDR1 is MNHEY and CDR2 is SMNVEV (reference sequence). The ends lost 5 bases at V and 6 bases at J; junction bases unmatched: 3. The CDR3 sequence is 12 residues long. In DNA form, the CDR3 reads TGTGCCAGCAGTCCCGGGACAGATGGCTACACCTTC. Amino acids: CASSPGTDGYTF.

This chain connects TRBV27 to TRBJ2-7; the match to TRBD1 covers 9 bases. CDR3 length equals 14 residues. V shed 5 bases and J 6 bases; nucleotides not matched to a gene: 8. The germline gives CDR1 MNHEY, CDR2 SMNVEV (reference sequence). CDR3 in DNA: TGTGCCAGCAGTGCGGACAGGGGAACGGGCGAGCAGTACTTC. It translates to CASSADRGTGEQYF.

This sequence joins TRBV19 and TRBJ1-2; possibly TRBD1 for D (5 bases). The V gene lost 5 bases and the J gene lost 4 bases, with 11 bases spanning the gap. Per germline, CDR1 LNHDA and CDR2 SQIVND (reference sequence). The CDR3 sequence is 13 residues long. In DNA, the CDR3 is TGTGCCAGTAGTCGTGAGGGGATCTATGGCTACACCTTC. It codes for CASSREGIYGYTF.

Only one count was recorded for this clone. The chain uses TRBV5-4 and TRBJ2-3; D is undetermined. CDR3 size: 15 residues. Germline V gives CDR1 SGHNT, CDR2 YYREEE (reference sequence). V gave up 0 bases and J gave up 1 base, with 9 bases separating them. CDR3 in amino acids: CASSLDYWGTDTQYF. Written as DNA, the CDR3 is TGTGCCAGCAGCTTGGACTACTGGGGCACAGATACGCAGTATTTT.

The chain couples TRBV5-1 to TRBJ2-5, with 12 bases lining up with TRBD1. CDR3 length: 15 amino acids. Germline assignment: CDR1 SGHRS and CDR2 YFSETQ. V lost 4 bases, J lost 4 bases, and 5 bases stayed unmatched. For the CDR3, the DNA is TGCGCCAGCAGCAGGGGACAGGGGGCCCCAGAGACCCAGTACTTC. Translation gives CASSRGQGAPETQYF.

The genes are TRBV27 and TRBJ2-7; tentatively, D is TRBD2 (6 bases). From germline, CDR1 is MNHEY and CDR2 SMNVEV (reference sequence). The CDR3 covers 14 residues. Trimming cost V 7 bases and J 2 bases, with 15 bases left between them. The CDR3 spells CASTPLAGPYEQYF. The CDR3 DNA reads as TGTGCCAGCACCCCCTTGGCGGGGCCCTACGAGCAGTACTTC.

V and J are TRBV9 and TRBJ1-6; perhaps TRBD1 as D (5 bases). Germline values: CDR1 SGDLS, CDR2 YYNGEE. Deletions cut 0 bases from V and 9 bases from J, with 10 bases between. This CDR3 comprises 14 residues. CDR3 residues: CASSVGDGLSPLHF. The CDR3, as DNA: TGTGCCAGCAGCGTAGGGGACGGACTTTCACCCCTCCACTTT.

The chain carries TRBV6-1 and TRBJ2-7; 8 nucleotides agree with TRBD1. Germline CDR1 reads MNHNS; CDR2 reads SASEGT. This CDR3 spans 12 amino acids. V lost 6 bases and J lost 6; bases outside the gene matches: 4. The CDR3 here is CASRDRAFEQYF. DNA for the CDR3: TGTGCCAGCAGGGACAGGGCCTTCGAGCAGTACTTC.

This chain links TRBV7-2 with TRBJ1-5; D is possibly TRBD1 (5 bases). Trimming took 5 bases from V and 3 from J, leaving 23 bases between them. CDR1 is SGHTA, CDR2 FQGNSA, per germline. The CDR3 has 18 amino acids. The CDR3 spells CASSLTPPGRFNNQPQHF. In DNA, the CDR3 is TGTGCCAGCAGCCTCACTCCCCCGGGACGCTTTAACAATCAGCCCCAGCATTTT.

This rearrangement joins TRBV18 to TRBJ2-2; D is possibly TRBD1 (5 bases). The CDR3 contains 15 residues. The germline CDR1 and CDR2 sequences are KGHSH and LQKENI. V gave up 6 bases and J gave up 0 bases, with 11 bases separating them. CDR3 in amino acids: CASSQGISNTGELFF. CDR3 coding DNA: TGTGCCAGCTCCCAGGGCATTTCGAACACCGGGGAGCTGTTTTTT.

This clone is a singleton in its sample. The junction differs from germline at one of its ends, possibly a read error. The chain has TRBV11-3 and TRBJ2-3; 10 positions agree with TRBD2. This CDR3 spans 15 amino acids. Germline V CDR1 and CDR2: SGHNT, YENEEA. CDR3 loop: CASSRNSGGTDTQYF. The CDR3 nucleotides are TGTGCCAGCAGCCGAAATAGCGGGGGGACAGACACGCAGTATTTT.

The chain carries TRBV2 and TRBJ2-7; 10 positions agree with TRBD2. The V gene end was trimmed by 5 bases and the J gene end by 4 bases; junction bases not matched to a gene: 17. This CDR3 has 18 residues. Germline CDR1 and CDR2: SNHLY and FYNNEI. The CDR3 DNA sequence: TGTGCCAGCAGTCCCCTCCGGGGGAGCGGGAGGGCCTCTTACGAGCAGTACTTC. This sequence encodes CASSPLRGSGRASYEQYF.

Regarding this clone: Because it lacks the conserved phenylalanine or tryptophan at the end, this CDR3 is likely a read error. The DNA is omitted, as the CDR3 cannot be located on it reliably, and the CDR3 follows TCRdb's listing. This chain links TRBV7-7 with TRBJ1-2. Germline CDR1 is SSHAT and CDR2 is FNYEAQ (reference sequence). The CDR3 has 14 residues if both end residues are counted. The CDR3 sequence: CASNARTGPLYLMY.

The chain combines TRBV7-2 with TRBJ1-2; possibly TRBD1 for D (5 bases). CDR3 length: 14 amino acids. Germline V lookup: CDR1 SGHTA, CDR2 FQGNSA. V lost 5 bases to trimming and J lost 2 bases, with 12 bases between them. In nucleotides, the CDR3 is TGTGCCAGCAGCACGGGGGACCCAAACTATGGCTACACCTTC. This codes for CASSTGDPNYGYTF.

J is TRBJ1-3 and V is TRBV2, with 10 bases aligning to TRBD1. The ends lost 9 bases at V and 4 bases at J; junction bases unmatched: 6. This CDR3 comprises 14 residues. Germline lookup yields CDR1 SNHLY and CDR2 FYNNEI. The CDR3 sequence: CASKDRGLGNTIYF. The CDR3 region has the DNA TGTGCCAGTAAAGACAGGGGGCTGGGAAACACCATATATTTT.

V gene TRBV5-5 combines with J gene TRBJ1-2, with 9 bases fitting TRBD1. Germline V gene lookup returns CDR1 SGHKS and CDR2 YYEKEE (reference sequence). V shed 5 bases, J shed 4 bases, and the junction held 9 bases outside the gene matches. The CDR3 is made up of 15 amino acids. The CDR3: CASSWGTGTSYGYTF. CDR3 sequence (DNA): TGTGCCAGCAGTTGGGGGACAGGGACGAGCTATGGCTACACCTTC.

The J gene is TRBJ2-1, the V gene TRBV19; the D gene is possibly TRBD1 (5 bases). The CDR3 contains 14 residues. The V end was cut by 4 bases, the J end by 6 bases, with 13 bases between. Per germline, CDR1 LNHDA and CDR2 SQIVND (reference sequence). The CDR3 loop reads CASSRGPQGNEQFF. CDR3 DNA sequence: TGTGCCAGTAGTAGGGGCCCCCAAGGCAATGAGCAGTTCTTC.

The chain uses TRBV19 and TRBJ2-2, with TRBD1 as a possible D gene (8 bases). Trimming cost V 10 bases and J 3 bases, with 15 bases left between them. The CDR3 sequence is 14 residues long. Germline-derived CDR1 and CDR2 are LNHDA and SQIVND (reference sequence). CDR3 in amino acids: CATRTGRDTGELFF. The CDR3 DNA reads TGTGCCACCCGGACAGGGAGGGACACCGGGGAGCTGTTTTTT. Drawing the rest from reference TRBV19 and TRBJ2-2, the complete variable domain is DGGITQSPKYLFRKEGQNVTLSCEQNLNHDAMYWYRQDPGQGLRLIYYSQIVNDFQKGDIAEGYSVSREKKESFPLTVTSAQKNPTAFYLCATRTGRDTGELFFGEGSRLTVL.

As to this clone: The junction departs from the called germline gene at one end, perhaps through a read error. This CDR3 reads CASSQGSLAGTYQETQYF. In DNA form, the CDR3 reads TGTGCTAGCAGCCAAGGATCACTAGCGGGGACGTACCAAGAGACCCAGTACTTC. The chain is built from TRBV7-7 and TRBJ2-5; TRBD2 matches 10 bases. Germline assignment: CDR1 SSHAT and CDR2 FNYEAQ (reference sequence). This CDR3 contains 18 residues.

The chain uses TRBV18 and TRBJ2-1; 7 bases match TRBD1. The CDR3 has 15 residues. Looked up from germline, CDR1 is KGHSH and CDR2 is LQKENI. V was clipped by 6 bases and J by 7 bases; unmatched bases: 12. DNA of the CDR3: TGTGCCAGCTCCCCAACGAGGGGGCTAAGGAATGAGCAGTTCTTC. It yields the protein CASSPTRGLRNEQFF. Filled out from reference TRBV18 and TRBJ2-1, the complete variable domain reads NAGVMQNPRHLVRRRGQEARLRCSPMKGHSHVYWYRQLPEEGLKFMVYLQKENIIDESGMPKERFSAEFPKEGPSILRIQQVVRGDSAAYFCASSPTRGLRNEQFFGPGTRLTVL.

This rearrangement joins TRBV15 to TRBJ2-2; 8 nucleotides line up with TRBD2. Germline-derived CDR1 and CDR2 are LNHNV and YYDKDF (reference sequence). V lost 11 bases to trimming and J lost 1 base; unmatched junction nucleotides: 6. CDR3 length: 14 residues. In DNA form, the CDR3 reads TGTGCCCCGGGGGGGGAAGGGAACACCGGGGAGCTGTTTTTT. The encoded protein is CAPGGEGNTGELFF.